This T cell receptor beta chain was identified during a study of beta chain features in type 1 diabetes (dated by TCRdb to the late 2010s). For context, the study as a whole: Mean age, gender distribution, total cell number and subset yield were not different between patients and healthy donors. A total of about 110 million sorted cells were examined across all samples, and the number of cells per subset was strongly correlated with RNA yield. In the study, TCRB repertoires of sorted circulating CD4+ T cell subsets from recently diagnosed type 1 diabetes patients were compared with those of matched healthy donors. Whereas all 30 or so donors provided naive and central memory subsets, regulatory and stem cell-like memory subsets were isolated from just 8 patients and about 8 healthy donors.

A single peripheral blood draw of approximately 100 mL on average was collected from each donor into heparinised tubes. Using a panel that included CD45RO, CCR7, CD25, CD127, CD95 and CD27, naive, central memory, regulatory and stem cell-like memory CD4+ T cells were sorted on a BD FACSAria II. A purity above 95% was achieved for all sorted populations. PBMCs were separated immediately by Lymphoprep density gradient centrifugation and were stained directly, without being cultured. So that batch effects would be minimized, each experiment stained and sorted samples in pairs, pairing one healthy donor with one patient. In this sample, this clone turned up a few times. Its antigen is still unknown. There are no base qualities to consult, and no much larger clone falls within one base. The full study reports these points: PCR might favor shorter templates, but patient and control samples were amplified and corrected together, so any skew would affect both groups equally. A moderate but significant shortening of TCRB CDR3 length was observed in type 1 diabetes patients in all four CD4+ subsets. Fewer insertions and more nucleotide deletions at VDJ recombination sites were observed in patients with type 1 diabetes, implying thymic rearrangement abnormalities. Because the HLA sub-analyses included only small numbers of individuals, any influence of HLA type on TCRB rearrangement was left unresolved. Naive, central memory and regulatory TCRB repertoires appeared to be more similar among patients than among healthy donors. Because cDNA was sequenced instead of genomic DNA, activated cells with high expression could be over-represented, although the groups did not differ in activation or CD3 levels.

Counted from cysteine to phenylalanine, this CDR3 has 15 amino acids. Only the CDR3 part of the read is kept: 45 bases, read in frame from the first base. CDR1 SGHRS and CDR2 YFSETQ were looked up in the germline V gene. Trimming accounts for 1 base at V and 6 bases at J, while the number of junction bases matched to no gene is 7. All of the isolated RNA was reverse transcribed with the High Capacity cDNA Reverse Transcription Kit, so expressed TCRB transcripts were sequenced. Deep immunoSEQ sequencing was performed on naive, central memory and regulatory T cell samples, with an average of roughly 3.3 million total reads per sample. Sorted cells were lysed in RLT buffer and RNA was extracted with DNase-treated RNeasy Micro or Mini kits, depending on cell number. To prevent cross-contamination, each cell subset was processed individually, whereas patient and healthy donor samples were processed jointly. TCRB sequences were amplified from cDNA with the immunoSEQ multiplex PCR, producing 87-bp fragments spanning the CDR3 region. The amplicons were sequenced using the Illumina HiSeq platform. In the original analysis: PCR bias was corrected computationally using synthetic template baselines, and reads within Hamming distance 2 were collapsed, with unmergeable singletons discarded. By aligning reads against IMGT, V, D and J genes, CDR3 length, and insertions or deletions at six rearrangement sites were assigned. Within each subset, clonotype counts were normalized to sorted cell number, and only after that were true diversity and Gini coefficients computed with the tcR R package. The overlap coefficient, calculated on TCRB nucleotide sequences, was used to measure repertoire sharing. As a proxy for the pre-selection repertoire, out-of-frame TCRB sequences from naive cells were analyzed. TCRdb's version of the immuneACCESS table is confined to in-frame rearrangements and falls short of the full clone set. An unresolved V gene accounts for under half of the shortfall where checked; the remainder is of unknown origin. V, J and clone size were drawn from that table, and D and trimming were deduced from the DNA. This sample gives around 250,000 clones in total; less than 15% of them show up just once. Around 0.03% of the sample is in the top ten clones.

The clonotype comes from a woman aged 40 to 55 in good health. Source material: naive CD4+ T cells from blood. The cell subset or site label of this sample denotes: true naive CD4+ T cells. The sequence joins TRBV5-1 to TRBJ1-1, with 9 central nucleotides matching TRBD1. The DNA is as follows: TGCGCCAGCAGCTTGCTGGGACAGGGAGGCGCTGAAGCTTTCTTT. Translated, this gives CASSLLGQGGAEAFF.